These 16 T cell receptor beta chains came from one sample sequenced in a study of blood T cell repertoires in COVID-19. The protocol was immunoSEQ multiplex PCR, while the TCRdb copy is restricted to in-frame clones and leaves out a portion. Of roughly 120,000 clones in the sample, about 90% were seen once. The material sequenced was peripheral blood. Receptor source: a woman aged 45 to 65 with active or convalescent COVID-19.

The chain combines TRBV2 with TRBJ1-1; 10 positions agree with TRBD1. CDR3 length equals 15 residues. The V and J ends lost 4 bases and 2 bases, in that order; junction bases with no gene match: 4. The germline V gene has CDR1 SNHLY and CDR2 FYNNEI. CDR3 nucleotide sequence: TGTGCCAGCAGTGGACAGGGGGCGCGAAACACTGAAGCTTTCTTT. This sequence encodes CASSGQGARNTEAFF.

The V call is TRBV12-3 or TRBV12-4, the J call TRBJ2-7; 7 bases are a match to TRBD1. The length of the CDR3 is 13 residues. The trim removed 4 bases at V and 4 bases at J, leaving 4 bases unmatched. Written as DNA, the CDR3 is TGTGCCAGCAGTTCAGGGGGTAGGTACGAGCAGTACTTC. This translates into CASSSGGRYEQYF.

V gene TRBV13 combines with J gene TRBJ2-7, with TRBD1 identical over 11 bases. The CDR3 has 17 residues. In germline, CDR1 is PRHDT, CDR2 FYEKMQ (reference sequence). V lost 5 bases to trimming and J lost 4 bases; unmatched junction nucleotides: 13. The CDR3 sequence: CASSPDTPGTGGYEQYF. The CDR3 region has the DNA TGTGCCAGCAGCCCAGATACCCCAGGGACAGGGGGTTACGAGCAGTACTTC.

The V call is TRBV30, the J call TRBJ1-2; no definite D call. CDR3 length: 14 amino acids. Germline V lookup: CDR1 GTSNPN, CDR2 SVGIG (reference sequence). V was pared by 1 base and J by 5 bases, with 14 bases between. For the CDR3, the DNA is TGTGCCTGGAGTGAAAACCGGGGAGAATATGGCTACACCTTC. Protein product: CAWSENRGEYGYTF. The full variable domain, in which reference TRBV30 and TRBJ1-2 provide the parts outside the CDR3, is SQTIHQWPATLVQPVGSPLSLECTVEGTSNPNLYWYRQAAGRGLQLLFYSVGIGQISSEVPQNLSASRPQDRQFILSSKKLLLSDSGFYLCAWSENRGEYGYTFGSGTRLTVV.

The CDR3 sequence is CASSQDRGALAIEQFF. Here the CDR3 DNA reads TGCGCCAGCAGCCAAGATCGCGGGGCGCTAGCCATTGAGCAGTTCTTC. The chain carries TRBV4-3 and TRBJ2-1; possibly TRBD2 for D (6 bases). V lost 0 bases, J lost 9 bases, and 18 bases lay in between. From germline, CDR1 is LGHNA and CDR2 YSLEER. The CDR3 totals 16 residues.

V is TRBV5-6 and J is TRBJ2-3, with D unresolved. Trimming shortened V by 4 bases and J by 5 bases, and 11 bases separated the two germline ends. This CDR3 has 13 residues. Germline CDR1 and CDR2: SGHDT and YYEEEE. The CDR3 spells CASSTLTLDTQYF. In DNA, the CDR3 is TGTGCCAGCAGCACCCTCACTTTAGATACGCAGTATTTT.

The rearrangement uses TRBV5-1 and TRBJ2-1, with D perhaps matching TRBD1 (5 bases). The CDR3 is 13 residues long. Germline V CDR1 and CDR2: SGHRS, YFSETQ. V was cut by 0 bases and J by 8 bases, with 9 bases left in between. Written as DNA, the CDR3 is TGCGCCAGCAGCTTGGATTGGGGCGATGAGCAGTTCTTC. Translation: CASSLDWGDEQFF.

This chain joins TRBV5-4 and TRBJ2-1; 12 positions agree with TRBD2. Per the germline V gene, CDR1 is SGHNT and CDR2 is YYREEE (reference sequence). The J segment lost 6 bases and the V segment lost 1 base, leaving 8 bases of the junction unmatched. This CDR3 has 17 amino acids. CDR3 in DNA: TGTGCCAGCAGCTTGAAAGGTCTAGCGGGAGGGCCCAATGAGCAGTTCTTC. Its translation: CASSLKGLAGGPNEQFF. The whole variable domain, filled in from reference TRBV5-4 and TRBJ2-1, reads ETGVTQSPTHLIKTRGQQVTLRCSSQSGHNTVSWYQQALGQGPQFIFQYYREEENGRGNFPPRFSGLQFPNYSSELNVNALELDDSALYLCASSLKGLAGGPNEQFFGPGTRLTVL.

This clone was detected only once. The chain joins TRBV20-1 to TRBJ2-1; D is uncertain. Trimming removed 6 bases at V and 10 bases at J, with 10 bases between. From germline, CDR1 is DFQATT and CDR2 SNEGSKA (reference sequence). This CDR3 region has 10 residues. CDR3 sequence (DNA): TGCAGTGCCTCGCTCAGGGAGCAGTTCTTC. Amino acid sequence: CSASLREQFF.

This chain connects TRBV24-1 to TRBJ2-3; a weak D match, TRBD1 (6 bases). CDR3 length equals 18 residues. CDR1 is KGHDR, CDR2 SFDVKD, per germline. Trimming cost V 3 bases and J 5 bases, with 23 bases left between them. The CDR3 DNA follows: TGTGCCACCAGTGATGCCGGGACACAGAAAGGTTCCAGAGATACGCAGTATTTT. It specifies CATSDAGTQKGSRDTQYF.

The rearrangement uses TRBV29-1 and TRBJ2-3; 10 bases match TRBD2. The CDR3 is made up of 14 amino acids. The germline gives CDR1 SQVTM, CDR2 ANQGSEA. Trimming took 0 bases from V and 7 from J; bases not matched to a gene: 4. The CDR3 is CSVEDPLAGYTQYF. CDR3 nucleotides: TGCAGCGTTGAAGATCCACTAGCGGGGTATACGCAGTATTTT.

The chain uses TRBV14 and TRBJ2-3; a weak D match, TRBD1 (5 bases). Between the trimmed V and J ends, which lost 4 bases and 1 base, there was a span of 18 bases. Germline assignment: CDR1 SGHDN and CDR2 FVKESK. The CDR3 is 17 amino acids. In DNA form, the CDR3 reads TGTGCCAGCAGCCCATTTTCAGGGCATTTGGGCACAGATACGCAGTATTTT. Its translation is CASSPFSGHLGTDTQYF.

The rearrangement links TRBV30 to TRBJ1-4; D is unresolved. The CDR3 runs to 14 residues. Germline values: CDR1 GTSNPN, CDR2 SVGIG (reference sequence). Trimming stripped 3 bases from V and 0 bases from J, with 8 bases between. The CDR3 sequence is CAWSQRATNEKLFF. Written as DNA, the CDR3 is TGTGCCTGGAGCCAGCGAGCAACTAATGAAAAACTGTTTTTT. Full variable domain (remainder filled in from reference TRBV30 and TRBJ1-4): SQTIHQWPATLVQPVGSPLSLECTVEGTSNPNLYWYRQAAGRGLQLLFYSVGIGQISSEVPQNLSASRPQDRQFILSSKKLLLSDSGFYLCAWSQRATNEKLFFGSGTQLSVL.

J is TRBJ2-3 and V is TRBV5-6; the D is unclear. Germline V lookup: CDR1 SGHDT, CDR2 YYEEEE. CDR3 length: 16 amino acids. V dropped 0 bases and J dropped 5 bases, with 16 bases sitting between them. CDR3 nucleotide sequence: TGTGCCAGCAGCTTGGGTTCCGCGCCCACGGTAGATACGCAGTATTTT. Its translation: CASSLGSAPTVDTQYF. The full variable domain, rest sourced from reference TRBV5-6 and TRBJ2-3, is DAGVTQSPTHLIKTRGQQVTLRCSPKSGHDTVSWYQQALGQGPQFIFQYYEEEERQRGNFPDRFSGHQFPNYSSELNVNALLLGDSALYLCASSLGSAPTVDTQYFGPGTRLTVL.

The chain joins TRBV28 to TRBJ2-7; 7 bases match TRBD2. The length of the CDR3 is 15 residues. Unmatched junction bases numbered 7, after V lost 1 base and J lost 4 bases. Germline lookup yields CDR1 MDHEN and CDR2 SYDVKM. The CDR3 here is CASSLSMQGGYEQYF. The DNA for the CDR3 is TGTGCCAGCAGTTTATCTATGCAGGGAGGGTACGAGCAGTACTTC.

DNA for the CDR3: TGTGCCAGCAGCCTGACAGGGTACACTGAAGCTTTCTTT. As protein: CASSLTGYTEAFF. The V call is TRBV5-5, the J call TRBJ1-1; 7 nucleotides match TRBD1. Looked up from germline, CDR1 is SGHKS and CDR2 is YYEKEE (reference sequence). The CDR3 extends over 13 amino acids. V trimming: 4 bases; J trimming: 3 bases; junction bases outside the gene matches: 3.